These 14 T cell receptor beta chains came from one sample sequenced in a study of blood T cell repertoires in COVID-19. Data came from immunoSEQ multiplex PCR; TCRdb stores just in-frame clones and leaves some out. This sample has about 100,000 clones; approximately 90% occur once, and the top ten carry around 4.3%. The sequenced sample consisted of peripheral blood. Source of these receptors: a human donor with COVID-19, enrolled during active disease. The donor label of this sample is uncertain.

The CDR3 nucleotides read TGTGCCAGCAGCCGGGACTGGGATAGCTCTGGAAACACCATATATTTT. This sequence encodes CASSRDWDSSGNTIYF. The chain carries TRBV5-4 and TRBJ1-3, with a possible D match to TRBD1 (5 bases). Germline V gene lookup returns CDR1 SGHNT and CDR2 YYREEE (reference sequence). The CDR3 has 16 residues. Trimming pared 4 bases from V and 0 bases from J, leaving 14 bases between. The whole variable domain, remainder taken from reference TRBV5-4 and TRBJ1-3, is ETGVTQSPTHLIKTRGQQVTLRCSSQSGHNTVSWYQQALGQGPQFIFQYYREEENGRGNFPPRFSGLQFPNYSSELNVNALELDDSALYLCASSRDWDSSGNTIYFGEGSWLTVV.

The rearrangement uses TRBV3-1 (or the pseudogene TRBV3-2) and TRBJ2-5; the D gene is possibly TRBD2 (5 bases). CDR1 LGHDT and CDR2 YNNKEL come from the germline V gene (reference sequence). The CDR3 has 15 amino acids. V shed 0 bases and J shed 7 bases, with 15 bases lying between them. The CDR3 reads CASSQDFTGMGTQYF. CDR3 coding DNA: TGTGCCAGCAGCCAAGATTTTACGGGGATGGGGACCCAGTACTTC.

The chain has TRBV13 and TRBJ1-2, with D uncertain. The CDR3 runs 13 residues. V lost 7 bases to trimming and J lost 4 bases, with 13 bases between them. Germline V gene data show CDR1 as PRHDT and CDR2 as FYEKMQ (reference sequence). The CDR3 DNA reads TGTGCCAGCACCGAAGTCGGAGGCTATGGCTACACCTTC. As protein: CASTEVGGYGYTF.

The V and J genes are TRBV4-1 and TRBJ1-6, with a weak D call TRBD1 (5 bases). The CDR3 extends over 15 amino acids. From germline, CDR1 is MGHRA and CDR2 YSYEKL. Trimming shortened V by 4 bases and J by 7 bases, and 14 bases separated the two germline ends. CDR3 protein: CASSRVVGGNSPLHF. In nucleotides, the CDR3 is TGCGCCAGCAGCCGTGTTGTGGGGGGGAATTCACCCCTCCACTTT.

The V and J genes are TRBV27 and TRBJ1-2, with D perhaps matching TRBD1 (5 bases). The CDR3 spans 18 residues. CDR1 and CDR2 (germline): MNHEY, SMNVEV (reference sequence). V dropped 2 bases and J dropped 4 bases, with 23 bases sitting between them. The CDR3 here is CASSLERPGLGESYGYTF. CDR3 nucleotide sequence: TGTGCCAGCAGTTTAGAAAGACCGGGACTCGGGGAGAGCTATGGCTACACCTTC.

CDR3 DNA sequence: TGTGCCAGCAGCTTGGGACAGGGACCCTACGAGCAGTACTTC. This sequence encodes CASSLGQGPYEQYF. The genes are TRBV5-6 and TRBJ2-7; 7 nucleotides agree with TRBD1. V trimming: 0 bases; J trimming: 2 bases; junction bases outside the gene matches: 2. This CDR3 is built from 14 residues. Germline V gives CDR1 SGHDT, CDR2 YYEEEE.

The V and J genes are TRBV6-1 and TRBJ2-5; 15 bases are shared with TRBD2. CDR1 MNHNS and CDR2 SASEGT come from the germline V gene. CDR3 length equals 14 residues. The ends lost 9 bases at V and 7 bases at J; junction bases unmatched: 6. CDR3 in amino acids: CARAKGLAGGTQYF. The CDR3 nucleotides are TGTGCCAGAGCTAAGGGACTAGCGGGAGGGACCCAGTACTTC.

The chain links TRBV25-1 to TRBJ1-4, with 12 positions matching TRBD1. The germline CDR1 and CDR2 sequences are MGHDK and SYGVNS. Trimming cost V 3 bases and J 4 bases; bases outside gene matches: 6. The CDR3 covers 17 residues. The CDR3 DNA is TGTGCCAGCAGTGAGGGGGACAGGGGGCTTCATAATGAAAAACTGTTTTTT. Protein: CASSEGDRGLHNEKLFF.

The CDR3 DNA reads as TGTGCCAGCAGCGTAGAACCCAGGGTGGATGGCTACACCTTC. It is translated as CASSVEPRVDGYTF. This chain joins TRBV9 and TRBJ1-2; a possible D gene is TRBD1 (5 bases). The CDR3 totals 14 residues. In germline, CDR1 is SGDLS, CDR2 YYNGEE. V was trimmed by 0 bases and J by 6 bases, leaving 12 bases between them.

This clone appeared once. The rearrangement uses TRBV5-1 and TRBJ2-7; 8 nucleotides match TRBD1. Trimming cost V 4 bases and J 3 bases; bases outside gene matches: 12. Germline-derived CDR1 and CDR2 are SGHRS and YFSETQ. CDR3 length: 16 amino acids. CDR3 residues: CASSPGQERGYYEQYF. The CDR3 coding sequence is TGCGCCAGCAGCCCGGGACAGGAGAGGGGCTACTACGAGCAGTACTTC. Full variable domain (outside the CDR3, taken from reference TRBV5-1 and TRBJ2-7): KAGVTQTPRYLIKTRGQQVTLSCSPISGHRSVSWYQQTPGQGLQFLFEYFSETQRNKGNFPGRFSGRQFSNSRSEMNVSTLELGDSALYLCASSPGQERGYYEQYFGPGTRLTVT.

The V and J genes are TRBV19 and TRBJ2-5, with 8 nucleotides matching TRBD1. Germline CDR1 LNHDA, CDR2 SQIVND (reference sequence). With V trimmed by 5 bases and J by 5 bases, 7 bases remained unmatched. The CDR3 totals 14 residues. CDR3 protein: CASSSRQGRETQYF. The CDR3 region has the DNA TGTGCCAGTAGTTCCCGACAGGGGCGGGAGACCCAGTACTTC.

V is TRBV19 and J is TRBJ2-7, with 7 bases matching TRBD1. The CDR3 is 13 residues long. Germline CDR1 is LNHDA and CDR2 is SQIVND (reference sequence). V lost 5 bases, J lost 2 bases, and 3 bases stayed unmatched. The CDR3 spells CASSSGTAYEQYF. DNA of the CDR3: TGTGCCAGTAGTTCCGGGACAGCCTACGAGCAGTACTTC. Based on the CDR3 plus reference TRBV19 and TRBJ2-7, the full variable domain is DGGITQSPKYLFRKEGQNVTLSCEQNLNHDAMYWYRQDPGQGLRLIYYSQIVNDFQKGDIAEGYSVSREKKESFPLTVTSAQKNPTAFYLCASSSGTAYEQYFGPGTRLTVT.

This clone appeared once. The gene calls are TRBV7-2 and TRBJ2-5, with TRBD2 as a possible D gene (6 bases). This CDR3 has 14 residues. Trimming took off 3 bases at V and 4 bases at J, with 12 bases between the two ends. Germline V gives CDR1 SGHTA, CDR2 FQGNSA. This chain's CDR3 is CASSFGRLSETQYF. The CDR3 DNA follows: TGTGCCAGCAGCTTTGGGAGGTTATCAGAGACCCAGTACTTC. The whole variable domain, remainder taken from reference TRBV7-2 and TRBJ2-5, is GAGVSQSPSNKVTEKGKDVELRCDPISGHTALYWYRQSLGQGLEFLIYFQGNSAPDKSGLPSDRFSAERTGGSVSTLTIQRTQQEDSAVYLCASSFGRLSETQYFGPGTRLLVL.

The V gene is TRBV7-6, the J gene TRBJ1-1; 11 bases match TRBD1. V trimming: 5 bases; J trimming: 8 bases; junction bases outside the gene matches: 4. CDR1 is SGHVS and CDR2 is FNYEAQ in the germline V gene. This CDR3 region has 13 residues. The CDR3 bases are TGTGCCAGCAGCCCGGACAGGGGGCGCGAAGCTTTCTTT. It is translated as CASSPDRGREAFF.